This TCR beta chain was recorded in a study of T cell responses to AZD1222 COVID-19 vaccine. The method was immunoSEQ multiplex PCR; TCRdb's version includes in-frame clones alone and lacks a portion of them. The repertoire has some 74,000 clones, over 75% of them found once; the top ten carry less than 25%. CDR1 and CDR2 from the germline V gene are SGHNT and YYREEE (reference sequence). Trimming cost V 2 bases and J 10 bases; bases outside gene matches: 12. The CDR3 sequence is 15 residues long. Overall study results and limits: Nearly half of unique spike-specific TCRs reportedly avoided B.1.351 and B.1.1.7 mutated regions.

Concerning this clone itself: Its antigen remains unknown.

This sequence originates from an adult in good health. This material consisted of peripheral blood, taken on day 0 of AZD1222 vaccination. The V call is TRBV5-4, the J call TRBJ1-2; 9 bases match TRBD1. CDR3 sequence reads: CASSFATGGSGDYTF. For the CDR3, the DNA is TGTGCCAGCAGCTTCGCGACAGGGGGAAGTGGAGACTACACCTTC.